This is a list of T cell receptor beta chains from one sample in a study of T cell responses to AZD1222 COVID-19 vaccine. Only in-frame clones appear in the TCRdb table, and some are missing; sequencing was by immunoSEQ multiplex PCR. The sample yields about 76,000 clones, approximately 90% seen once. Sequencing used peripheral blood, obtained on day 0 of MenACWY control vaccination. These receptors came from an adult in good health. The CDR3 runs from the conserved cysteine through the conserved F or W. The order of the fields is J gene, V gene, D gene, clone size, CDR3 DNA, CDR3 protein. A D gene is named only where the DNA matches it firmly. Only some rows state a clone size, as once, few, many or a class for expanded clones.

TRBJ2-7	TRBV29-1	TRBD2	NA	TGCAGCGTTTCTGGGCGGGAGGACTACGAGCAGTACTTC	CSVSGREDYEQYF
TRBJ2-5	TRBV24-1	TRBD1	NA	TGTGCCACCAGTGAGAAGACAGGGGCGTTGGTTGAGACCCAGTACTTC	CATSEKTGALVETQYF
TRBJ1-3	TRBV7-2	NA	once	TGTGCCAGCAGCTTGGGCCAGAGCTCTGGAAACACCATATATTTT	CASSLGQSSGNTIYF
TRBJ1-1	TRBV5-4	TRBD1	NA	TGTGCCAGCACCCCCGGGGGCGGGACAGTCAGAGGGGGATCTGAAGCTTTCTTT	CASTPGGGTVRGGSEAFF
TRBJ2-3	TRBV24-1	TRBD1	few	TGTGCCACCAGTGATCGAGGACAGGGGAGTCCAGATACGCAGTATTTT	CATSDRGQGSPDTQYF
TRBJ2-3	TRBV20-1	TRBD2	NA	TGCAGTGCTAGTATCCGACTAGCGGGATCGGATACGCAGTATTTT	CSASIRLAGSDTQYF
TRBJ1-1	TRBV12-3/TRBV12-4	NA	once	TGTGCCAGCAGTCCGATGGGGCCCGAAGCTTTCTTT	CASSPMGPEAFF
TRBJ1-5	TRBV7-2	NA	once	TGTGCCAGCACCCCAGAGGGCAGGGGAGGTTTTCAGCCCCAGCATTTT	CASTPEGRGGFQPQHF
TRBJ2-7	TRBV19	NA	NA	TGTGCCAGTAGTATTGGGGTGACCTACGAGCAGTACTTC	CASSIGVTYEQYF
TRBJ1-2	TRBV6-5	NA	NA	TGTGCCAGCCGCCTCCTAACGGGAAACTATGGCTACACCTTC	CASRLLTGNYGYTF
TRBJ1-2	TRBV3-1/TRBV3-2	NA	NA	TGTGCCAGCAGCCCCACCTCCGCCGGAGGCTATGGCTACACCTTC	CASSPTSAGGYGYTF
TRBJ1-3	TRBV2	NA	NA	TGTGCCAGCAGTGTTGCAGGGAAGGGGAACACCATATATTTT	CASSVAGKGNTIYF
TRBJ2-1	TRBV18	NA	NA	TGTGCCAGCTCTGGCCCGACCTATGCCTACAATGAGCAGTTCTTC	CASSGPTYAYNEQFF
TRBJ1-5	TRBV19	TRBD1	NA	TGTGCCAGTAGTATAGTCCGGACAGGCTATCAGCCCCAGCATTTT	CASSIVRTGYQPQHF
TRBJ2-5	TRBV7-2	TRBD1	NA	TGTGCCAGCAGCCTTATCGTAATAGGGGGCGGAGAGACCCAGTACTTC	CASSLIVIGGGETQYF
TRBJ1-6	TRBV11-2	NA	NA	TGTGCCAGCAGCTTAGGTGGCGGTTCACCCCTCCACTTT	CASSLGGGSPLHF